Listed here is a single T cell receptor beta chain. In the study's own analysis: Reference gene primer amplification gave estimated nucleated cell counts. The table came from immunoSEQ multiplex PCR; TCRdb's copy has only in-frame clones and leaves some out. V and J calls and clone size follow that table, whereas D and trimming were derived from the DNA. This table has roughly 200,000 clones, 88% appearing once. This sample was taken from a study of blood T cell repertoires in COVID-19. Study in general: COVID-19 samples from acute and convalescent phases originated in the United States, Italy and Spain. The cDNA or gDNA used as material had been derived from T cells, B-cell-depleted T cells, or PBMCs.

Germline CDR1 and CDR2: MNHEY and SVGAGI. The CDR3 loop spans 12 amino acids. V lost 6 bases, J lost 9 bases, and 7 bases stayed unmatched. V gene TRBV6-5 combines with J gene TRBJ1-1, with 7 positions matching TRBD1. The sample consisted of peripheral blood. The clonotype was recovered from a man between 18 and 29 years old with active or convalescent COVID-19. The CDR3 loop is CASSRGQAQAFF. The CDR3 DNA follows: TGTGCCAGCAGCCGTGGACAGGCCCAAGCTTTCTTT.